This TCR beta chain was captured in a study of blood T cells in healthy people across ages. Every participating donor contributed approximately 10 milliliters of peripheral blood through a draw. V trimming: 1 base; J trimming: 3 bases; junction bases outside the gene matches: 13. The CDR3 has 18 residues. Germline CDR1 reads SGHAT; CDR2 reads FQNNGV. The use of a sample-barcoded 5' primer and a J-beta primer mix characterized a second PCR of 7 to 11 cycles. TCRdb fed the 5' RACE reads into MiXCR, producing one record per CDR3 protein. Counted here are hundreds of thousands of distinct CDR3 sequences, approximately 25% occurring once; the ten biggest clones make up just under 9.5%. This sample also belongs to another study, concerning T cells of mothers and their children.

The sequenced sample consisted of blood. The V gene is TRBV11-2, the J gene TRBJ1-2; the match to TRBD1 covers 8 bases. This receptor was taken from a boy between 10 and 17 years old in good health. The CDR3 region is CASSLGWLAGGAHYGYTF. CDR3 nucleotide sequence: TGTGCCAGCAGCTTAGGGTGGCTCGCAGGGGGCGCCCACTATGGCTACACCTTC.